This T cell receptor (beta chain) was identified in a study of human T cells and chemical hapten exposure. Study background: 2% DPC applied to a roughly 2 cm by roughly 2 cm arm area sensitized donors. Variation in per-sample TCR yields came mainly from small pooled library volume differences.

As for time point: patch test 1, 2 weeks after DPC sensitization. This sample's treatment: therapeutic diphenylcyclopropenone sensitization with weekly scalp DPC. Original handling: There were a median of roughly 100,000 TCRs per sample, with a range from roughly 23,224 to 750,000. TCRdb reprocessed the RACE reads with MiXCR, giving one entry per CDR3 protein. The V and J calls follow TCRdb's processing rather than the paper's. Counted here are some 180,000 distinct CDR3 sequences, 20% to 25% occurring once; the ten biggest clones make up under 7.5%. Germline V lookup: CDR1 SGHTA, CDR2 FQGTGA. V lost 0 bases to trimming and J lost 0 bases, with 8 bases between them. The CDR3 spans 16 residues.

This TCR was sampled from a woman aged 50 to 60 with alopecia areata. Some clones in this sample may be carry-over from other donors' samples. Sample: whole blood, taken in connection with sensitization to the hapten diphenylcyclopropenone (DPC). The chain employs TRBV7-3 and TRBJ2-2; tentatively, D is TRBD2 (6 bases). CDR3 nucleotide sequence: TGTGCCAGCAGCTTAACGGGGGGATCGAACACCGGGGAGCTGTTTTTT. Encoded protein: CASSLTGGSNTGELFF.